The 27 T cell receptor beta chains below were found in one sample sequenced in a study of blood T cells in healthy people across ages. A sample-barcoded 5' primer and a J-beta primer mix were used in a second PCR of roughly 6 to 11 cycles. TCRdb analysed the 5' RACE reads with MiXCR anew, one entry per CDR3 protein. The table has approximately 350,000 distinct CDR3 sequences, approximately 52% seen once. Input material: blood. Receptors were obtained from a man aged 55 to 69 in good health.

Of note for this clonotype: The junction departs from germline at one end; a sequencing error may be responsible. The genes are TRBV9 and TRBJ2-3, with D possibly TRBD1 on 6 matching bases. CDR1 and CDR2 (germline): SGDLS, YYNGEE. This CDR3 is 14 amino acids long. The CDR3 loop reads CDSSSGEHTDTQYF. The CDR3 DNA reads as TGTGACAGCAGCTCAGGGGAACACACAGATACGCAGTATTTT. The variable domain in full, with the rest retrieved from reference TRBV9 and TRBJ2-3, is DSGVTQTPKHLITATGQRVTLRCSPRSGDLSVYWYQQSLDQGLQFLIQYYNGEERAKGNILERFSAQQFPDLHSELNLSSLELGDSALYFCDSSSGEHTDTQYFGPGTRLTVL.

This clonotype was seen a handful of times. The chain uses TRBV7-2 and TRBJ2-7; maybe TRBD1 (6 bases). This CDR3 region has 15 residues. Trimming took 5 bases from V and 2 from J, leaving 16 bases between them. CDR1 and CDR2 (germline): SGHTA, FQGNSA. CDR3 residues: CASSGTTGLAYEQYF. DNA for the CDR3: TGTGCCAGCAGCGGGACGACAGGTCTTGCCTACGAGCAGTACTTC.

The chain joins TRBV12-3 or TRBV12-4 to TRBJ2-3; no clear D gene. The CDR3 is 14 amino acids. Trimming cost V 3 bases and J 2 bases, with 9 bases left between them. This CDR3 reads CASSFISNTDTQYF. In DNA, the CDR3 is TGTGCCAGCAGTTTCATAAGCAACACAGATACGCAGTATTTT.

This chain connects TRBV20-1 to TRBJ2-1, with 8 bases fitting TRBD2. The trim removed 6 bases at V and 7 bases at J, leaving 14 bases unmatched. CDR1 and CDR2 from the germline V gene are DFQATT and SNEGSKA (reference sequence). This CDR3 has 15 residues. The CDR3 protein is CSAIPPGLGINEQFF. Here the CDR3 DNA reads TGCAGTGCCATACCGCCGGGACTAGGAATAAATGAGCAGTTCTTC.

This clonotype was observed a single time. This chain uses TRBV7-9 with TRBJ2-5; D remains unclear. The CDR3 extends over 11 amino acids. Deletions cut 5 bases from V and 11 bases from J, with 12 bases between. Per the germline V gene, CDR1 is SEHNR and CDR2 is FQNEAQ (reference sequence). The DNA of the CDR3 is TGTGCCAGCAGCCCTTCGATGCAGCAGTACTTC. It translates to CASSPSMQQYF.

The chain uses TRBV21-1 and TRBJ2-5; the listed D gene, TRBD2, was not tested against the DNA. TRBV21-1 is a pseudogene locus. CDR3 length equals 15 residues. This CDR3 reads CASSPLDSGTETQYF. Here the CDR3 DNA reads TGTGCCAGCAGCCCCCTGGACAGCGGCACAGAGACCCAGTACTTC.

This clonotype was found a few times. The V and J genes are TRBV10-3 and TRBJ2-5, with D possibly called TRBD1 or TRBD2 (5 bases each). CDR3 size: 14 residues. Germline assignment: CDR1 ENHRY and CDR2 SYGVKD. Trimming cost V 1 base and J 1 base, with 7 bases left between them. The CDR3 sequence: CAISEFGGQETQYF. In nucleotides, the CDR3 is TGTGCCATCAGTGAGTTTGGGGGCCAAGAGACCCAGTACTTC.

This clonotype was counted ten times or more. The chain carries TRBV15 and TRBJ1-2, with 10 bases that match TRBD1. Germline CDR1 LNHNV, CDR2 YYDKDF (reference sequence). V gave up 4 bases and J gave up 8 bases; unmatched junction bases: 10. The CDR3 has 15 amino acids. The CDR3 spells CATSNSPGTGEGYTF. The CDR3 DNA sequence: TGTGCCACCAGCAACTCCCCCGGGACAGGGGAAGGCTACACCTTC.

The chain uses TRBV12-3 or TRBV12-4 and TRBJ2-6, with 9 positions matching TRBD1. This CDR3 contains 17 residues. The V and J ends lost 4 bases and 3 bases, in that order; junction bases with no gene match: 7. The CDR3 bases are TGTGCCAGCAGTTATGGGGGACAGGGTAGTGGGGCCAACGTCCTGACTTTC. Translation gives CASSYGGQGSGANVLTF.

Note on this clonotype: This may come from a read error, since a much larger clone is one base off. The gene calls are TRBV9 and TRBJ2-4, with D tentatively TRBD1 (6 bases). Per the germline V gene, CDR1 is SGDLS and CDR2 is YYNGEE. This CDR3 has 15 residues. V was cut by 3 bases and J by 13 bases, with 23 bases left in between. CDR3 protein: CASSATWGTSEGQYF. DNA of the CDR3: TGTGCCAGCAGCGCGACGTGGGGGACATCTGAAGGGCAGTACTTC.

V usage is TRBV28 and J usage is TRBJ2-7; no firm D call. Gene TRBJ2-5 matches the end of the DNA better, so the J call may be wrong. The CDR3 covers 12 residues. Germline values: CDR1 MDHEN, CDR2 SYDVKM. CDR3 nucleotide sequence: TGTGCCAGCAGTCTCACCCTGGGGACCCAGTACTTC. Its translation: CASSLTLGTQYF.

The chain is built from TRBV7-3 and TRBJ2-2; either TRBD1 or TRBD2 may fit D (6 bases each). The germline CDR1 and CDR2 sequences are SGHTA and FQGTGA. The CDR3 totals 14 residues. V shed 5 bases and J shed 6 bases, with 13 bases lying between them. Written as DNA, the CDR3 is TGTGCCAGCAGCAGTAGGGGGGCGGCCGGGGAGCTGTTTTTT. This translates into CASSSRGAAGELFF.

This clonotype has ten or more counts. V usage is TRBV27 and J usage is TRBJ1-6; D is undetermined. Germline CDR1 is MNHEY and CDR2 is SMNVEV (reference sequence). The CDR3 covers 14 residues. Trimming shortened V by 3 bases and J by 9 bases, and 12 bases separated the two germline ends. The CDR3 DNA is TGTGCCAGCAGTTTTAGGGCCTCCGGTTCACCCCTCCACTTT. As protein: CASSFRASGSPLHF.

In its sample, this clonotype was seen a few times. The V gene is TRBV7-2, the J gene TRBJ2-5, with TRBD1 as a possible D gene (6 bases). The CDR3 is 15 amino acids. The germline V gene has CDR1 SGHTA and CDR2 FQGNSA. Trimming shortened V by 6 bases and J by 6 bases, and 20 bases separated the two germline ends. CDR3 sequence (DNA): TGTGCCAGCAGTTCAGGGGTTCTCGGGTTGAAGACCCAGTACTTC. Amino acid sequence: CASSSGVLGLKTQYF.

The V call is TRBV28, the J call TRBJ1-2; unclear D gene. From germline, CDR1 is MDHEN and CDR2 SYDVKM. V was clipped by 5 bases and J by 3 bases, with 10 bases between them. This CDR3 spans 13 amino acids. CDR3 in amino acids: CASSLRWDYGYTF. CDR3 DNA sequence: TGTGCCAGCAGTCTAAGGTGGGACTATGGCTACACCTTC.

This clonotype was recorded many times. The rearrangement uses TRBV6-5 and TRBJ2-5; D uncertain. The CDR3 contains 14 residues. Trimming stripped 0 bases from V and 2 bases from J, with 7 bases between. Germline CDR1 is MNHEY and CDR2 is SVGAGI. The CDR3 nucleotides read TGTGCCAGCAGTTACTCCATCTTTCAAGAGACCCAGTACTTC. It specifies CASSYSIFQETQYF.

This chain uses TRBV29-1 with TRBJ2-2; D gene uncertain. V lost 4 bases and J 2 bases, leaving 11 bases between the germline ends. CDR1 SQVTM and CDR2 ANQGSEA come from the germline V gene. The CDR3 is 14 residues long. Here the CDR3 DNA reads TGCAGCGTTGTTCTCGGCAGTAACACCGGGGAGCTGTTTTTT. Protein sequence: CSVVLGSNTGELFF.

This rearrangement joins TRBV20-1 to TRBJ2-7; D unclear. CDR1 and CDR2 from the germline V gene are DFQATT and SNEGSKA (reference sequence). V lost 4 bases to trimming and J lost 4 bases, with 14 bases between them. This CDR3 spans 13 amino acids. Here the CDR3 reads CSATNGPRYEQYF. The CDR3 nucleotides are TGCAGTGCTACTAACGGACCGAGGTACGAGCAGTACTTC.

CDR3 loop: CASSLDGTGAPYEQYF. The CDR3 nucleotides read TGCGCCAGCAGCTTGGACGGGACAGGGGCACCCTACGAGCAGTACTTC. V and J are TRBV5-1 and TRBJ2-5; TRBD1 agrees at 10 bases. The DNA matches TRBJ2-7 better at its end, which makes the J call doubtful. This CDR3 is built from 16 residues. In germline, CDR1 is SGHRS, CDR2 YFSETQ.

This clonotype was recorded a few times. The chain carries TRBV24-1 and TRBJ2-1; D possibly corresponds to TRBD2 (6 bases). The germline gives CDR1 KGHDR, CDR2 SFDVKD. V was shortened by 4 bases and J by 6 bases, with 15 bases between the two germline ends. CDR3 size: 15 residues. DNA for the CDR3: TGTGCCACCAGTGAACGGACGGCCGGGGGCAATGAGCAGTTCTTC. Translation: CATSERTAGGNEQFF.

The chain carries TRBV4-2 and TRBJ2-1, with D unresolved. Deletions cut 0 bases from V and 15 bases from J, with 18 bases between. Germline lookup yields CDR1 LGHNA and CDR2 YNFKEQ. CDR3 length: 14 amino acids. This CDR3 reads CASSQDPDWPVPFF. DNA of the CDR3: TGTGCCAGCAGCCAAGATCCCGACTGGCCGGTACCGTTCTTC.

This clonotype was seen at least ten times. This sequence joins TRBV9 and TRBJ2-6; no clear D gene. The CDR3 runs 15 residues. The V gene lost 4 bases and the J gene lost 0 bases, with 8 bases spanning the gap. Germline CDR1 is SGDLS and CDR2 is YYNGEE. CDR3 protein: CASSPQVSGANVLTF. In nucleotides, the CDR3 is TGTGCCAGCAGCCCCCAGGTCTCTGGGGCCAACGTCCTGACTTTC.

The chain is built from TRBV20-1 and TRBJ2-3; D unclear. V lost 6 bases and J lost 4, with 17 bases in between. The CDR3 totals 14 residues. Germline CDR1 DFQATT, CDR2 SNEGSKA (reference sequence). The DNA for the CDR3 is TGCAGTGCCCAGACGCCCGTCCGAGCAGATACGCAGTATTTT. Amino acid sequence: CSAQTPVRADTQYF.

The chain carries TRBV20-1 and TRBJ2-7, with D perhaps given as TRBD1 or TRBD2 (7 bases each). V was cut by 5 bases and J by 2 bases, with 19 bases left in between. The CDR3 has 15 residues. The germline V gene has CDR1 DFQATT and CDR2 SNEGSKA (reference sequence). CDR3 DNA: TGCAGTGCTTCCCGCCAGGGGGGGGTTACCTACGAGCAGTACTTC. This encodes CSASRQGGVTYEQYF.

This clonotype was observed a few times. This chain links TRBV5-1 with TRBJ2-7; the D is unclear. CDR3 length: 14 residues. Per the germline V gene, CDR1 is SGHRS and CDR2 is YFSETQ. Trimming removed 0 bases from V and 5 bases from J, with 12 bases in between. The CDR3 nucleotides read TGCGCCAGCAGCTTGGAGGTTCCCCCCAACGAGCAGTACTTC. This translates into CASSLEVPPNEQYF. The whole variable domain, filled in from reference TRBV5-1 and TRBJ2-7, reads KAGVTQTPRYLIKTRGQQVTLSCSPISGHRSVSWYQQTPGQGLQFLFEYFSETQRNKGNFPGRFSGRQFSNSRSEMNVSTLELGDSALYLCASSLEVPPNEQYFGPGTRLTVT.

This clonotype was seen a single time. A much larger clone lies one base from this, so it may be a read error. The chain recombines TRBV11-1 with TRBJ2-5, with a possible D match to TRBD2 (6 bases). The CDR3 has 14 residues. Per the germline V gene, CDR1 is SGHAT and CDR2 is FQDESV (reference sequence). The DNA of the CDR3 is TGTGCCAGCAGCGAAGGACGGGGAGGAGAGGCCCAGTACTTC. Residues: CASSEGRGGEAQYF.

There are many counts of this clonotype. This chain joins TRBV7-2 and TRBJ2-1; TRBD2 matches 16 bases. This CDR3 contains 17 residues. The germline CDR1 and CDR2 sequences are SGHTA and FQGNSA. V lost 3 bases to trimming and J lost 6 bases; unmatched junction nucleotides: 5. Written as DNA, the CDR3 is TGTGCCAGCAGCTTGGGACTAGCGGGAGGGGCGGGCAATGAGCAGTTCTTC. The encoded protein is CASSLGLAGGAGNEQFF.